This T cell receptor beta chain derives from a study of T-cell reconstitution after alpha-beta-depleted transplantation in children. Overall study results and limits: Newly produced T cells mostly accounted for T-cell counts and diversity one year post-transplant. For some patients, TCRbeta diversity was high at day 60 because of recipient T cells and thymic progenitors that survived. Roughly two months post-transplant, alpha-beta T cells reportedly originated from several hundred graft clones that had expanded.

TCRbeta library preparation incorporated unique molecular identifiers. TCRdb re-derived calls from the PCR reads in MiXCR, one entry per CDR3 protein. The table records over 200,000 distinct CDR3 sequences, roughly 10% of them present only once. This clonotype was recorded at least ten times. Its antigen is unidentified. Deletions cut 0 bases from V and 7 bases from J, with 11 bases between. Per the germline V gene, CDR1 is SGHVS and CDR2 is FQNEAQ. The CDR3 runs 14 residues. The sample consisted of PBMCs, taken before TCRalphabeta/CD19-depleted stem cell transplant. The TCR comes from a child younger than two with acute myeloid leukemia, due to receive a stem cell transplant. This chain joins TRBV7-8 and TRBJ2-3, with no clear D. CDR3 sequence (DNA): TGTGCCAGCAGCTTAGCCACAATCTTGTATACGCAGTATTTT. Encoded protein: CASSLATILYTQYF.